These 28 T cell receptor beta chains came from one sample sequenced in a study of blood T cell repertoires in COVID-19. Assay used: immunoSEQ multiplex PCR; TCRdb lists only in-frame clones, some missing. The sample shows about 46,000 clones, 80% to 90% of them seen only once. The sample was peripheral blood. The receptors derive from a middle-aged man with acute or convalescent COVID-19.

CDR3 in DNA: TGTGCCAGCAGCCAAGAGACAGACTGGAACACTGAAGCTTTCTTT. Translated: CASSQETDWNTEAFF. The chain joins TRBV3-1 (or the pseudogene TRBV3-2) to TRBJ1-1, with D possibly matching TRBD1 (5 bases). With 0 bases removed from V and 1 base from J, the gap between germline ends came to 9 bases. Germline V CDR1 and CDR2: LGHDT, YNNKEL (reference sequence). CDR3 size: 15 residues.

The CDR3 loop reads CSVDTGDNSPLHF. In nucleotides, the CDR3 is TGCAGCGTTGATACAGGGGATAATTCACCCCTCCACTTT. The gene calls are TRBV29-1 and TRBJ1-6, with 7 bases lining up with TRBD1. V dropped 3 bases and J dropped 5; count of bases not matched to a gene: 1. In germline, CDR1 is SQVTM, CDR2 ANQGSEA. The CDR3 is made up of 13 amino acids.

The chain links TRBV6-5 to TRBJ1-5, with D perhaps matching TRBD1 (6 bases). This CDR3 comprises 14 residues. Germline CDR1 and CDR2: MNHEY and SVGAGI. Between the trimmed V and J ends, which lost 5 bases and 9 bases, there was a span of 17 bases. The CDR3 DNA follows: TGTGCCAGCAGTCTGGACAGCCTAAGAGCGCCCCAGCATTTT. Its translation is CASSLDSLRAPQHF.

This clone showed up just once. The rearrangement links TRBV10-3 to TRBJ2-5; TRBD1 matches 8 bases. The trim removed 6 bases at V and 5 bases at J, leaving 11 bases unmatched. The germline V gene encodes CDR1 ENHRY and CDR2 SYGVKD. The CDR3 has 15 residues. The CDR3: CAISPRQGMRETQYF. In DNA, the CDR3 is TGTGCCATCAGCCCTCGACAGGGGATGCGTGAGACCCAGTACTTC.

The J gene is TRBJ1-4, the V gene TRBV19, with a weak D call TRBD1 (6 bases). Trimming took 4 bases from V and 3 from J, leaving 12 bases between them. This CDR3 has 15 residues. The germline gives CDR1 LNHDA, CDR2 SQIVND (reference sequence). The CDR3 reads CASSTQGVANEKLFF. Written as DNA, the CDR3 is TGTGCCAGTAGTACACAGGGAGTGGCTAATGAAAAACTGTTTTTT. Variable domain in full (rest from reference TRBV19 and TRBJ1-4): DGGITQSPKYLFRKEGQNVTLSCEQNLNHDAMYWYRQDPGQGLRLIYYSQIVNDFQKGDIAEGYSVSREKKESFPLTVTSAQKNPTAFYLCASSTQGVANEKLFFGSGTQLSVL.

The rearrangement links TRBV28 to TRBJ1-1; 10 bases line up with TRBD1. CDR1 and CDR2 (germline): MDHEN, SYDVKM. This CDR3 is built from 15 residues. The V segment lost 6 bases and the J segment 5 bases; nucleotides outside the gene matches: 9. The chain's CDR3 is CASSVPTGGRTEAFF. DNA for the CDR3: TGTGCCAGCAGCGTTCCGACAGGGGGCAGGACTGAAGCTTTCTTT.

CDR3 loop: CASSLVGQNRGGYTF. The CDR3 region has the DNA TGCGCCAGCAGCTTGGTGGGTCAAAACCGCGGGGGCTACACCTTC. J is TRBJ1-2 and V is TRBV5-1; D not certain. The germline CDR1 and CDR2 sequences are SGHRS and YFSETQ. The ends were cut back, 0 bases at V and 8 bases at J, with 17 bases in the middle. The CDR3 runs to 15 residues.

The chain has TRBV21-1 and TRBJ2-3; TRBD1 is taken as the D call from the table, unchecked against the DNA. TRBV21-1 is recorded as a pseudogene. CDR3 length: 19 amino acids. In DNA form, the CDR3 reads TGTGCCAGCAGCAAAATTGAGCTATTACAGGGGGCTGGCACAGATACGCAGTATTTT. Translation: CASSKIELLQGAGTDTQYF.

This chain joins TRBV2 and TRBJ2-7, with D perhaps TRBD2 (7 bases). Germline-derived CDR1 and CDR2 are SNHLY and FYNNEI. Deletions cut 5 bases from V and 2 bases from J, with 13 bases between. The CDR3 loop spans 14 amino acids. The DNA of the CDR3 is TGTGCCAGCAGTCTAGCGGAGGGGGCCTACGAGCAGTACTTC. As protein: CASSLAEGAYEQYF.

The chain joins TRBV20-1 to TRBJ2-3; a weak D match, TRBD2 (6 bases). The CDR3 runs to 11 residues. Germline V gives CDR1 DFQATT, CDR2 SNEGSKA (reference sequence). The V and J ends lost 6 bases and 7 bases respectively, with 11 bases between them. CDR3 coding DNA: TGCAGTGCACGGGACTCTTATACGCAGTATTTT. As protein: CSARDSYTQYF.

The chain is built from TRBV3-1 (or the pseudogene TRBV3-2) and TRBJ2-7, with D maybe TRBD2 (5 bases). The CDR3 spans 16 residues. V gave up 1 base and J gave up 2 bases, with 15 bases separating them. The V gene's germline CDR1 is LGHDT and CDR2 YNNKEL (reference sequence). The CDR3 loop is CASSQGPDLTTYEQYF. The CDR3 DNA follows: TGTGCCAGCAGCCAAGGACCGGACTTGACTACCTACGAGCAGTACTTC.

This rearrangement joins TRBV25-1 to TRBJ1-5; D remains unclear. The CDR3 is 12 amino acids. Germline V gives CDR1 MGHDK, CDR2 SYGVNS. V lost 3 bases and J lost 4, with 4 bases in between. CDR3 amino acids: CASSDTNQPQHF. CDR3 sequence (DNA): TGTGCCAGCAGTGATACAAATCAGCCCCAGCATTTT.

The table lists this clone with a count of one. The chain recombines TRBV24-1 with TRBJ2-3; 8 bases fit TRBD1. The CDR3 extends over 16 amino acids. With V trimmed by 4 bases and J by 1 base, 6 bases remained unmatched. The germline V gene encodes CDR1 KGHDR and CDR2 SFDVKD. Here the CDR3 reads CATSDSGGRGTDTQYF. In DNA form, the CDR3 reads TGTGCCACCAGTGACTCAGGGGGCCGGGGCACAGATACGCAGTATTTT.

The CDR3 DNA follows: TGTGCCAGCATACCAGGGGACCCCTACGAGCAGTACTTC. Translation gives CASIPGDPYEQYF. The chain carries TRBV27 and TRBJ2-7; possibly TRBD1 for D (6 bases). Germline CDR1 MNHEY, CDR2 SMNVEV (reference sequence). Trimming took off 7 bases at V and 2 bases at J, with 12 bases between the two ends. There are 13 residues in the CDR3.

The rearrangement links TRBV6-2 or TRBV6-3 to TRBJ2-7; no clear D gene. CDR1 is MNHEY and CDR2 is SVGEGT in the germline V gene. The CDR3 loop spans 15 amino acids. Trimming shortened V by 5 bases and J by 2 bases, and 16 bases separated the two germline ends. The CDR3 loop is CASSARDVFPYEQYF. CDR3 nucleotide sequence: TGTGCCAGCAGTGCCCGAGATGTATTTCCCTACGAGCAGTACTTC.

The genes are TRBV18 and TRBJ2-7; 9 nucleotides agree with TRBD1. Trimming at V came to 1 base and at J to 6 bases, leaving 7 bases not matched to a gene. Per germline, CDR1 KGHSH and CDR2 LQKENI. The CDR3 covers 15 residues. Here the CDR3 reads CASSPRGQGESEQYF. CDR3 coding DNA: TGTGCCAGCTCACCACGGGGACAGGGCGAGAGCGAGCAGTACTTC.

The V call is TRBV28, the J call TRBJ2-7; tentatively, D is TRBD1 (6 bases). Germline-derived CDR1 and CDR2 are MDHEN and SYDVKM. Trimming took 6 bases from V and 1 from J, leaving 16 bases between them. The length of the CDR3 is 15 residues. The CDR3 is CASRTTGVKSYEQYF. The CDR3 coding sequence is TGTGCCAGCAGGACGACAGGTGTTAAATCCTACGAGCAGTACTTC.

The chain uses TRBV7-2 and TRBJ2-5, with unresolved D. V was clipped by 2 bases and J by 3 bases, with 10 bases between them. The length of the CDR3 is 14 residues. Per germline, CDR1 SGHTA and CDR2 FQGNSA. Here the CDR3 reads CASSLYRSEETQYF. In DNA, the CDR3 is TGTGCCAGCAGCTTATATAGATCCGAAGAGACCCAGTACTTC.

This chain's CDR3 is CASTRSGGINYEQYF. Here the CDR3 DNA reads TGTGCCAGCACCAGATCGGGAGGCATTAACTACGAGCAGTACTTC. The gene calls are TRBV7-9 and TRBJ2-7; 7 positions match TRBD2. From germline, CDR1 is SEHNR and CDR2 FQNEAQ (reference sequence). V lost 7 bases, J lost 3 bases, and 12 bases stayed unmatched. This CDR3 region has 15 residues.

The rearrangement uses TRBV5-5 and TRBJ2-7; D perhaps matches TRBD2 (6 bases). Germline CDR1 and CDR2: SGHKS and YYEKEE (reference sequence). V lost 4 bases, J lost 3 bases, and 17 bases lay in between. The CDR3 is 15 amino acids. DNA of the CDR3: TGTGCCAGCAGCGGGCGCCGGGAGCGTGACTACGAGCAGTACTTC. Amino acids: CASSGRRERDYEQYF. The full variable domain, completed using reference TRBV5-5 and TRBJ2-7, is DAGVTQSPTHLIKTRGQQVTLRCSPISGHKSVSWYQQVLGQGPQFIFQYYEKEERGRGNFPDRFSARQFPNYSSELNVNALLLGDSALYLCASSGRRERDYEQYFGPGTRLTVT.

This chain links TRBV24-1 with TRBJ2-5, with D perhaps TRBD2 (6 bases). Germline V gene data show CDR1 as KGHDR and CDR2 as SFDVKD. The germline V and J ends were trimmed by 3 bases and 4 bases, with 17 bases remaining between them. This CDR3 has 16 residues. The CDR3 DNA sequence: TGTGCCACCAGTGATAGGGGACCTAGCGCTGGAGAGACCCAGTACTTC. Protein product: CATSDRGPSAGETQYF.

The gene calls are TRBV27 and TRBJ1-2, with a tentative D call TRBD1 (6 bases). Germline CDR1 and CDR2: MNHEY and SMNVEV (reference sequence). This CDR3 has 12 residues. V was clipped by 10 bases and J by 8 bases, with 17 bases between them. The CDR3 bases are TGTGCCACCCAAGGGGGGGCGAGCGGCTACACCTTC. As protein: CATQGGASGYTF.

This sequence joins TRBV4-2 and TRBJ1-2; 7 nucleotides match TRBD1. This CDR3 has 14 amino acids. Germline trimming cut 0 bases from V and 3 bases from J; bases unmatched to any gene: 1. Germline V gene lookup returns CDR1 LGHNA and CDR2 YNFKEQ. CDR3 coding DNA: TGTGCCAGCAGCCAAGATGGGACAGACTATGGCTACACCTTC. Encoded protein: CASSQDGTDYGYTF.

The chain uses TRBV7-9 and TRBJ1-2, with 8 bases matching TRBD1. CDR3 length: 15 amino acids. The germline gives CDR1 SEHNR, CDR2 FQNEAQ (reference sequence). V was pared by 6 bases and J by 4 bases, with 10 bases of the junction left unmatched. The CDR3 region is CASRSDRDPFYGYTF. The CDR3 nucleotides read TGTGCCAGCAGATCGGACAGGGACCCGTTCTATGGCTACACCTTC.

V gene TRBV11-3 combines with J gene TRBJ2-1; 8 bases align to TRBD2. The CDR3 runs 13 residues. Trimming at V came to 5 bases and at J to 8 bases, leaving 5 bases not matched to a gene. Germline CDR1 reads SGHNT; CDR2 reads YENEEA. In DNA, the CDR3 is TGTGCCAGCAGCCCCGGGACTAGTTATGAGCAGTTCTTC. This encodes CASSPGTSYEQFF.

The V call is TRBV4-1, the J call TRBJ1-4; D not resolved. This CDR3 comprises 15 residues. Germline V gene sequence: CDR1 MGHRA, CDR2 YSYEKL. V was trimmed by 4 bases and J by 4 bases, leaving 13 bases between them. The CDR3 DNA reads TGCGCCAGCAGCCGGCAGGTGACTAATAATGAAAAACTGTTTTTT. The encoded protein is CASSRQVTNNEKLFF.

The rearrangement joins TRBV30 to TRBJ1-3; D is possibly TRBD1 (6 bases). The V gene lost 3 bases and the J gene lost 1 base, with 7 bases spanning the gap. The CDR3 spans 13 residues. The germline gives CDR1 GTSNPN, CDR2 SVGIG (reference sequence). CDR3 in amino acids: CAWSRGSGNTIYF. The CDR3 nucleotides are TGTGCCTGGAGCAGGGGATCTGGAAACACCATATATTTT.

Remarks on this clone: Other DNA sequences from this sample encode an identical CDR3 as well. This chain uses TRBV18 with TRBJ1-1; D perhaps matches TRBD1 (5 bases). V shed 3 bases and J shed 2 bases, with 10 bases lying between them. Germline-derived CDR1 and CDR2 are KGHSH and LQKENI. The CDR3 has 14 residues. Here the CDR3 DNA reads TGTGCCAGCTCACCGCAGGGTCCCAACACTGAAGCTTTCTTT. The encoded protein is CASSPQGPNTEAFF. Full variable domain (missing parts from reference TRBV18 and TRBJ1-1): NAGVMQNPRHLVRRRGQEARLRCSPMKGHSHVYWYRQLPEEGLKFMVYLQKENIIDESGMPKERFSAEFPKEGPSILRIQQVVRGDSAAYFCASSPQGPNTEAFFGQGTRLTVV.